These 25 T cell receptor beta chains share one sample of origin, sequenced in a study of blood T cell repertoires in COVID-19. Sequencing was performed with immunoSEQ multiplex PCR; in TCRdb, only in-frame clones are kept and a portion is missing. The sample carries fewer than 600,000 clones, roughly nine tenths recorded once. Sequencing input: peripheral blood. The receptors were sampled from a man aged 18 to 35 with COVID-19, enrolled during active disease.

The genes are TRBV2 and TRBJ2-1; 7 bases line up with TRBD2. Germline CDR1 is SNHLY and CDR2 is FYNNEI. The CDR3 is made up of 15 amino acids. With 5 bases clipped from V and 0 bases from J, the junction kept 4 bases outside the gene matches. The CDR3, as DNA: TGTGCCAGCAGTCCCCGGGACTACTCCTACAATGAGCAGTTCTTC. As protein: CASSPRDYSYNEQFF.

V and J are TRBV6-4 and TRBJ1-5; D may be TRBD1 (6 bases). Germline loops: CDR1 MRHNA, CDR2 SNTAGT. The CDR3 extends over 13 amino acids. With 3 bases removed from V and 6 bases from J, the gap between germline ends came to 9 bases. CDR3 nucleotides: TGTGCCAGCAGTGAACAGGGCGGTCAGCCCCAGCATTTT. Residues: CASSEQGGQPQHF.

This chain connects TRBV5-1 to TRBJ1-2, with D possibly TRBD1 on 6 matching bases. The CDR3 is 13 amino acids. Deletions cut 4 bases from V and 8 bases from J, with 15 bases between. Germline CDR1 reads SGHRS; CDR2 reads YFSETQ. The CDR3 loop is CASSTGTLGGYTF. The CDR3 DNA is TGCGCCAGCAGCACGGGGACACTGGGAGGCTACACCTTC. The full variable domain, in which reference TRBV5-1 and TRBJ1-2 provide the parts outside the CDR3, is KAGVTQTPRYLIKTRGQQVTLSCSPISGHRSVSWYQQTPGQGLQFLFEYFSETQRNKGNFPGRFSGRQFSNSRSEMNVSTLELGDSALYLCASSTGTLGGYTFGSGTRLTVV.

The chain combines TRBV6-6 with TRBJ2-7, with 9 bases identical to TRBD1. Germline lookup yields CDR1 MNHNY and CDR2 SVGAGI (reference sequence). V shed 1 base, J shed 6 bases, and the junction held 7 bases outside the gene matches. The CDR3 is 15 residues long. CDR3 protein: CASSYFGTGTREQYF. CDR3 nucleotides: TGTGCCAGCAGTTACTTTGGGACAGGGACTCGCGAGCAGTACTTC.

V is TRBV2 and J is TRBJ2-7; 8 bases match TRBD1. CDR3 length: 13 residues. Germline V lookup: CDR1 SNHLY, CDR2 FYNNEI. V shed 5 bases, J shed 4 bases, and the junction held 4 bases outside the gene matches. The DNA for the CDR3 is TGTGCCAGCAGTACGGACAGGGAATACGAGCAGTACTTC. Protein product: CASSTDREYEQYF.

J is TRBJ1-4 and V is TRBV6-5; TRBD1 might be the D (5 bases). CDR3 size: 13 residues. The germline V and J ends were trimmed by 8 bases and 5 bases, with 12 bases remaining between them. The germline V gene has CDR1 MNHEY and CDR2 SVGAGI. The CDR3 region is CASAGGANEKLFF. In DNA, the CDR3 is TGTGCCAGCGCGGGAGGGGCGAATGAAAAACTGTTTTTT.

This clone was observed once. The chain couples TRBV6-6 to TRBJ2-5; 7 nucleotides line up with TRBD1. The germline V gene has CDR1 MNHNY and CDR2 SVGAGI (reference sequence). This CDR3 comprises 15 residues. The J segment lost 5 bases and the V segment lost 8 bases, leaving 14 bases of the junction unmatched. CDR3 sequence: CASGDHRGEGETQYF. For the CDR3, the DNA is TGTGCCAGCGGCGACCACAGGGGAGAGGGGGAGACCCAGTACTTC.

The chain carries TRBV4-2 and TRBJ2-2, with D possibly matching TRBD1 (7 bases). CDR3 length equals 17 residues. V was shortened by 0 bases and J by 4 bases, with 15 bases between the two germline ends. The germline V gene encodes CDR1 LGHNA and CDR2 YNFKEQ. The CDR3 DNA sequence: TGTGCCAGCAGCCAAGATAAAGCCCAGGGGGGCACCGGGGAGCTGTTTTTT. Translating it yields CASSQDKAQGGTGELFF.

The chain has TRBV20-1 and TRBJ2-5, with TRBD1 identical over 7 bases. The V and J ends lost 7 bases and 5 bases, in that order; junction bases with no gene match: 4. The CDR3 totals 11 residues. Looked up from germline, CDR1 is DFQATT and CDR2 is SNEGSKA (reference sequence). The chain's CDR3 is CSVPRGETQYF. CDR3 nucleotides: TGCAGTGTTCCCAGGGGGGAGACCCAGTACTTC.

The chain has TRBV6-6 and TRBJ2-3; D is possibly TRBD1 (6 bases). Germline CDR1 MNHNY, CDR2 SVGAGI (reference sequence). This CDR3 is 14 amino acids long. The ends were cut back, 4 bases at V and 6 bases at J, with 14 bases in the middle. The CDR3 loop reads CASSFLTGSDTQYF. DNA of the CDR3: TGTGCCAGCAGTTTCCTTACAGGGTCCGATACGCAGTATTTT.

The rearrangement uses TRBV18 and TRBJ2-5; no reliable D call. V lost 3 bases and J 2 bases, leaving 10 bases between the germline ends. This CDR3 is 14 amino acids long. Per the germline V gene, CDR1 is KGHSH and CDR2 is LQKENI. The CDR3 sequence is CASSPRQIQETQYF. The CDR3 DNA reads as TGTGCCAGCTCACCTAGACAAATTCAAGAGACCCAGTACTTC.

The V and J genes are TRBV5-1 and TRBJ2-1; the D gene is possibly TRBD1 (5 bases). With 4 bases removed from V and 8 bases from J, the gap between germline ends came to 16 bases. The germline gives CDR1 SGHRS, CDR2 YFSETQ. The CDR3 totals 14 residues. CDR3 in amino acids: CASSPLQGLDEQFF. The CDR3 DNA reads TGCGCCAGCAGCCCCTTGCAGGGTCTCGATGAGCAGTTCTTC. Full variable domain (rest looked up from reference TRBV5-1 and TRBJ2-1): KAGVTQTPRYLIKTRGQQVTLSCSPISGHRSVSWYQQTPGQGLQFLFEYFSETQRNKGNFPGRFSGRQFSNSRSEMNVSTLELGDSALYLCASSPLQGLDEQFFGPGTRLTVL.

The rearrangement uses TRBV19 and TRBJ2-6; D might be TRBD1 (6 bases). The CDR3 spans 15 residues. Between the trimmed V and J ends, which lost 6 bases and 4 bases, there was a span of 13 bases. Germline V gene lookup returns CDR1 LNHDA and CDR2 SQIVND (reference sequence). For the CDR3, the DNA is TGTGCCAGTAGAATGGGACAAATCGGGGCCAACGTCCTGACTTTC. It specifies CASRMGQIGANVLTF.

The genes are TRBV6-1 and TRBJ2-1; D not certain. In germline, CDR1 is MNHNS, CDR2 SASEGT. V was cut by 2 bases and J by 4 bases, with 6 bases left in between. The CDR3 spans 13 residues. The CDR3 sequence: CASSESRYNEQFF. The CDR3, as DNA: TGTGCCAGCAGTGAATCTCGGTACAATGAGCAGTTCTTC.

This clone was counted a single time. The chain recombines TRBV6-1 with TRBJ2-6, with D possibly being TRBD2 (6 bases). This CDR3 contains 18 residues. Trimming stripped 4 bases from V and 0 bases from J, with 16 bases between. Per the germline V gene, CDR1 is MNHNS and CDR2 is SASEGT. In DNA, the CDR3 is TGTGCCAGCAGTGCCCGGGACTTTGCGCCCTCTGGGGCCAACGTCCTGACTTTC. This encodes CASSARDFAPSGANVLTF.

This chain connects TRBV30 to TRBJ2-7, with 8 bases aligning to TRBD2. The germline gives CDR1 GTSNPN, CDR2 SVGIG (reference sequence). The CDR3 contains 13 residues. The V and J ends lost 2 bases and 3 bases, in that order; junction bases with no gene match: 3. CDR3 coding DNA: TGTGCCTGGAGTATGAGCGGGAGCTACGAGCAGTACTTC. Translated: CAWSMSGSYEQYF.

V gene TRBV6-5 combines with J gene TRBJ2-5, with TRBD2 identical over 10 bases. Looked up from germline, CDR1 is MNHEY and CDR2 is SVGAGI. This CDR3 spans 16 amino acids. Trimming took 4 bases from V and 4 from J; bases not matched to a gene: 9. The CDR3 region has the DNA TGTGCCAGCAGTTTCCCAACAGCGGGAGGGAGAGAGACCCAGTACTTC. It encodes CASSFPTAGGRETQYF.

This chain joins TRBV7-2 and TRBJ2-3, with 10 bases lining up with TRBD2. The germline gives CDR1 SGHTA, CDR2 FQGNSA. This CDR3 comprises 17 residues. J was trimmed by 1 base and V by 4 bases; bases with no gene match: 8. The DNA for the CDR3 is TGTGCCAGCAGCTCCCTAAGCGGGAGGGGTGGCACAGATACGCAGTATTTT. Translating gives CASSSLSGRGGTDTQYF.

The rearrangement joins TRBV25-1 to TRBJ2-7; 11 bases are a match to TRBD1. The germline V gene encodes CDR1 MGHDK and CDR2 SYGVNS. V gave up 1 base and J gave up 8 bases; unmatched junction bases: 7. The length of the CDR3 is 15 residues. The CDR3 coding sequence is TGTGCCAGCAGTGAATCCGGGACAGGGGGTCATCAGCAGTACTTC. It yields the protein CASSESGTGGHQQYF.

The genes are TRBV29-1 and TRBJ2-5; TRBD1 agrees at 12 bases. Unmatched junction bases numbered 7, after V lost 4 bases and J lost 4 bases. Per the germline V gene, CDR1 is SQVTM and CDR2 is ANQGSEA. The CDR3 consists of 15 residues. Written as DNA, the CDR3 is TGCAGCGTTGGGGCCGGGACAGGGGGCTTAGAGACCCAGTACTTC. Encoded protein: CSVGAGTGGLETQYF.

This chain connects TRBV19 to TRBJ1-5; 10 nucleotides agree with TRBD1. CDR1 is LNHDA, CDR2 SQIVND, per germline (reference sequence). The CDR3 runs to 19 residues. The V and J ends lost 6 bases and 1 base, in that order; junction bases with no gene match: 15. The chain's CDR3 is CASSNTGTGVVFSNQPQHF. The CDR3 region has the DNA TGTGCCAGTAGCAACACCGGGACAGGGGTAGTTTTCAGCAATCAGCCCCAGCATTTT.

Written as DNA, the CDR3 is TGTGCCAGCAGCCGGGACCCCGCGGGTGGCTACACCTTC. Its translation: CASSRDPAGGYTF. The rearrangement links TRBV7-8 to TRBJ1-2; perhaps TRBD1 as D (5 bases). Looked up from germline, CDR1 is SGHVS and CDR2 is FQNEAQ. The V end lost 5 bases, the J end lost 7 bases, and 14 bases lay between the germline ends. This CDR3 spans 13 amino acids.

V gene TRBV12-5 combines with J gene TRBJ2-1; D gene unclear. Germline CDR1 is LGHNT and CDR2 is FRNRAP. The CDR3 has 14 residues. Between the trimmed V and J ends, which lost 7 bases and 4 bases, there was a span of 14 bases. The CDR3 region is CASALLVSYNEQFF. The CDR3 nucleotides are TGTGCTAGTGCCCTGCTAGTTTCTTACAATGAGCAGTTCTTC.

The gene calls are TRBV6-5 and TRBJ1-4, with D uncertain. V was trimmed by 0 bases and J by 0 bases, leaving 5 bases between them. The CDR3 is made up of 15 amino acids. Germline CDR1 and CDR2: MNHEY and SVGAGI. CDR3 in DNA: TGTGCCAGCAGTTACTCACCGGCAACTAATGAAAAACTGTTTTTT. Translated: CASSYSPATNEKLFF.

The rearrangement links TRBV3-1 (or the pseudogene TRBV3-2) to TRBJ1-4, with 7 bases fitting TRBD1. V dropped 1 base and J dropped 8; count of bases not matched to a gene: 10. CDR3 length: 16 residues. Germline V CDR1 and CDR2: LGHDT, YNNKEL (reference sequence). CDR3 coding DNA: TGTGCCAGCAGCCAAGTCAAGTCCAGGGGGAGCGAAAAACTGTTTTTT. Translation: CASSQVKSRGSEKLFF.